The rows below give T cell receptor beta chains drawn from one sample of a study of T-cell reconstitution after alpha-beta-depleted transplantation in children. MiXCR, run by TCRdb on the PCR reads, gives a single entry per CDR3 protein. The sample includes approximately 490,000 distinct CDR3 sequences, approximately 10% of them seen just once. This specimen consisted of PBMCs, obtained before TCRalphabeta/CD19-depleted stem cell transplant. The receptors here all came from a child aged 2 to 10 with inherited bone marrow failure, due to receive a stem cell transplant. Both conserved end residues are part of each CDR3. D genes are given only for firm matches. A clone size is listed for some rows: how often the clone was seen (once, few, many), or a class if it is expanded.

many	TRBV14	-	TRBJ1-1	TGTGCCAGCAGCCAACCGGGACGAGGGGCCACTGAAGCTTTCTTT	CASSQPGRGATEAFF
few	TRBV4-1	TRBD2	TRBJ2-1	TGCGCCAGCAGCCAAGAAGGCGGGAGGGCCTACAATGAGCAGTTCTTC	CASSQEGGRAYNEQFF
many	TRBV27	-	TRBJ1-1	TGTGCCACCCAGGCGGTTGAAGCTTTCTTT	CATQAVEAFF
many	TRBV4-2	-	TRBJ1-4	TGTGCCAGCAGCCAAGAAAAGAGGGGAGGGAATGAAAAACTGTTTTTT	CASSQEKRGGNEKLFF
-	TRBV11-2	-	TRBJ2-1	TGTGCCAGCAGCGCCGGGACCGCCGTTTGGGAGCAGTTCTTC	CASSAGTAVWEQFF
many	TRBV4-1	-	TRBJ2-5	TGCGCCAGCAGCCATCCGAGAGAGGCGGTGGAGACCCAGTACTTC	CASSHPREAVETQYF
-	TRBV28	TRBD1	TRBJ2-3	TGTGCCAGCAGTGGGACCCGGGACAGGCCAAGCACAGATACGCAGTATTTT	CASSGTRDRPSTDTQYF
many	TRBV12-3/TRBV12-4	-	TRBJ1-3	TGTGCCAGCAGTTTTACGGCTACTGGAAACACCATATATTTT	CASSFTATGNTIYF
few	TRBV5-4	-	TRBJ1-2	TGTGCCAGCAGTGACAGACTTCTCGGGGTCTATGGCTACACCTTC	CASSDRLLGVYGYTF
many	TRBV10-3	-	TRBJ2-7	TGTGCCATCTCGGATAGCGGTCCCTACGAGCAGTACTTC	CAISDSGPYEQYF
many	TRBV20-1	-	TRBJ2-3	TGCAGTGCTAGACGAGGGCTAGATACGCAGTATTTT	CSARRGLDTQYF
-	TRBV30	-	TRBJ1-2	TGTGCCTGGAGTCGGGGGCACTATGGCTACACCTTC	CAWSRGHYGYTF
many	TRBV5-1	-	TRBJ2-2	TGCGCCAGCAGCTTACTCCCCGAGGGGACCGGGGAGCTGTTTTTT	CASSLLPEGTGELFF
few	TRBV4-3	-	TRBJ2-1	TGCGCCAGCGGGCCGTGGGAGAGCTCCTACAATGAGCAGTTCTTC	CASGPWESSYNEQFF